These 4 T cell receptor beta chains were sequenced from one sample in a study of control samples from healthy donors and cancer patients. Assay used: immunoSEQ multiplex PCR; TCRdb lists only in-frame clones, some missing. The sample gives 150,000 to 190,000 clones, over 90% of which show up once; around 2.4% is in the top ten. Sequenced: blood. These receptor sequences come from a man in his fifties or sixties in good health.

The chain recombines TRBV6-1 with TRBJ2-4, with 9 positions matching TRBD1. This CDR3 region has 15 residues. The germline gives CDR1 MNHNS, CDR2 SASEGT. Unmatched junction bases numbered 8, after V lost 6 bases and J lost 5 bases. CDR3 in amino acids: CASSSGQGLENIQYF. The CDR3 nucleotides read TGTGCCAGCAGCTCTGGACAGGGGTTGGAAAACATTCAGTACTTC.

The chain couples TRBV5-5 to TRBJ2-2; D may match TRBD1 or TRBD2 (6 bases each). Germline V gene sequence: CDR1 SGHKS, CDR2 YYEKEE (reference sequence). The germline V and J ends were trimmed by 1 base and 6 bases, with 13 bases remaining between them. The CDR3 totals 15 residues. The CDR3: CASSLRAGEAGELFF. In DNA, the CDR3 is TGTGCCAGCAGCTTGAGGGCAGGGGAGGCCGGGGAGCTGTTTTTT.

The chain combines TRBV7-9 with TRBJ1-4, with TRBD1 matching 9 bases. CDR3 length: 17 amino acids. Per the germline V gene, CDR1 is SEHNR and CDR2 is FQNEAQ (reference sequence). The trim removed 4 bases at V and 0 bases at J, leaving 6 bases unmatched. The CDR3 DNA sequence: TGTGCCAGCAGCTCACCGACAGGGGGTGCAACTAATGAAAAACTGTTTTTT. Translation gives CASSSPTGGATNEKLFF. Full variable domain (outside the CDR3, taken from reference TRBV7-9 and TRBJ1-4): DTGVSQNPRHKITKRGQNVTFRCDPISEHNRLYWYRQTLGQGPEFLTYFQNEAQLEKSRLLSDRFSAERPKGSFSTLEIQRTEQGDSAMYLCASSSPTGGATNEKLFFGSGTQLSVL.

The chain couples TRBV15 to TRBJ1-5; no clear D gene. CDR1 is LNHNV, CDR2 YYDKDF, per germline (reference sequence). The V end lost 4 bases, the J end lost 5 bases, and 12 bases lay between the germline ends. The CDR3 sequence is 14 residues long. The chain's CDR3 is CATSMEGFDQPQHF. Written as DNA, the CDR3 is TGTGCCACCAGCATGGAAGGGTTCGATCAGCCCCAGCATTTT.